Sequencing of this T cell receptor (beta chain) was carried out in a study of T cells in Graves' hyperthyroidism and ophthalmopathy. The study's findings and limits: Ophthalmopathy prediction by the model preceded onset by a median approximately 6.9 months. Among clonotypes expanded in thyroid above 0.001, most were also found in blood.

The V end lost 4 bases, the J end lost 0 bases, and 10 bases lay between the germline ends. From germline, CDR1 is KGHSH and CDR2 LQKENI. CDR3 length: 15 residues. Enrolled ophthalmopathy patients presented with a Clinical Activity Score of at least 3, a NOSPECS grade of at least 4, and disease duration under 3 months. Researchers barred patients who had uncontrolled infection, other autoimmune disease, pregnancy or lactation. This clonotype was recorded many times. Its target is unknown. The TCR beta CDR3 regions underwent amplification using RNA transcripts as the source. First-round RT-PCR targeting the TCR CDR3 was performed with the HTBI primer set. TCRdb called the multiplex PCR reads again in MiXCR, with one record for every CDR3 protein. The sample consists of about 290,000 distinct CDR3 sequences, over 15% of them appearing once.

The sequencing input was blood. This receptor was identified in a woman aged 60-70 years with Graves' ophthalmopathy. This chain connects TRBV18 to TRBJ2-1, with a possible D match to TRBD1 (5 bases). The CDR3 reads CASSLLDSSYNEQFF. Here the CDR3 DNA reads TGTGCCAGCTCACTACTTGACAGCTCCTACAATGAGCAGTTCTTC.